This TCR beta chain was profiled in a study of blood T cell repertoires in COVID-19. Looking at the study overall: Donors in the United States, Italy and Spain gave samples during acute or convalescent COVID-19. Sample material is recorded as cDNA or gDNA derived from T cells, B-cell-depleted T cells, or PBMCs.

In the original processing: Cell counts per sample came from amplifying reference gene primers. TCRdb's copy holds only in-frame clones and misses some; the assay was immunoSEQ multiplex PCR. Clone size and V and J calls were adopted from that table, with D and trimming inferred from the DNA. The table lists approximately 35,000 clones, almost 90% of them singletons. The sample taken for sequencing was peripheral blood. The TCR was taken from a human donor in a cohort sampled during active COVID-19.

This chain's CDR3 is CASSPVSGELFF. DNA for the CDR3: TGTGCCAGCAGCCCCGTTTCCGGGGAGCTGTTTTTT. The V call is TRBV6-5, the J call TRBJ2-2; D is undetermined. V dropped 6 bases and J dropped 6 bases, with 8 bases sitting between them. Germline values: CDR1 MNHEY, CDR2 SVGAGI. The CDR3 is 12 residues long.